Given below is one TCR beta chain in context. The data originate from a study of T cell changes during pregnancy in multiple sclerosis. Measured with immunoSEQ multiplex PCR; TCRdb has only the in-frame clones, and not every one. Of over 25,000 clones in the sample, 91% were seen once. Trimming removed 1 base from V and 7 bases from J; junction bases left unmatched: 6. Germline V gives CDR1 MGHRA, CDR2 YSYEKL. The CDR3 contains 15 residues. Sequencing was performed on CD8+ T cells from peripheral blood mononuclear cells, taken in the second trimester of pregnancy. This rearrangement joins TRBV4-1 to TRBJ1-4, with 7 bases matching TRBD1. The source is a female donor in good health, enrolled as a control in a pregnancy study. The CDR3 here is CASSQGQGVGEKLFF. DNA for the CDR3: TGCGCCAGCAGCCAAGGGCAGGGGGTCGGTGAAAAACTGTTTTTT.